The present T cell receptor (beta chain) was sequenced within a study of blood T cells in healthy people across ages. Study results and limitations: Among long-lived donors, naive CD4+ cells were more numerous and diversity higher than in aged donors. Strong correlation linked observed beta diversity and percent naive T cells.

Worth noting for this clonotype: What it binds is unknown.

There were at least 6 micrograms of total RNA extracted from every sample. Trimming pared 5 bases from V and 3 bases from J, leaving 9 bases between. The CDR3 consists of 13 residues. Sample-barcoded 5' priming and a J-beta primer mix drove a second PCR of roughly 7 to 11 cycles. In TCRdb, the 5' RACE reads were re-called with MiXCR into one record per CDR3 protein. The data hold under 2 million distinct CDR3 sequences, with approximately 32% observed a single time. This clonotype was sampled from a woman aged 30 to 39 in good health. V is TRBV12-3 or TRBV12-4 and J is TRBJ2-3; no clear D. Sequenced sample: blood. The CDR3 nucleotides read TGTGCCAGCAGTGGGATCGGGACAGATACGCAGTATTTT. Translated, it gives CASSGIGTDTQYF.